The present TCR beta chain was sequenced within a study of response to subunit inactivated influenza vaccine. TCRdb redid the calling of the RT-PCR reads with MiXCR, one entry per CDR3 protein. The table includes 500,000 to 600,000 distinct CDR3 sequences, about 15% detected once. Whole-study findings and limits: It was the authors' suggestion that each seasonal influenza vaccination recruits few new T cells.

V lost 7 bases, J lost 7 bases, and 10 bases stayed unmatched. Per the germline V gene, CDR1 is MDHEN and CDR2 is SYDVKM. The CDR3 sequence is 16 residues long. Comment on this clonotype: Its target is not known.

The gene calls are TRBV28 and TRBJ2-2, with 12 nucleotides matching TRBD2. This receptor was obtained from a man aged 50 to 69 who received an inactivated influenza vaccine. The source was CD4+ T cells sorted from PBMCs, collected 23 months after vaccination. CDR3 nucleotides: TGTGCCAGCACTAGGGCTAGCGGGAGGGCCAACGGGGAGCTGTTTTTT. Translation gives CASTRASGRANGELFF.